The 14 T cell receptor beta chains presented below share a single source sample, sequenced in a study of post-analysis software for immune sequencing data. These receptors' targets are unknown. Study observations and caveats: In patients, TRBV5-6, TRBV5-1 and TRBV20-1 belonged to five TRBV segments found more frequently than in controls.

Built from TCR beta cDNA, the libraries had unique molecular identifiers in them. TCRdb independently ran MiXCR on the PCR reads; one entry per CDR3 protein. The repertoire holds some 890,000 distinct CDR3 sequences, with under 70% as singletons. Material for sequencing was blood. Receptor source: a girl under 18 with multiple sclerosis.

V and J are TRBV10-3 and TRBJ2-3; D gene unclear. V lost 7 bases and J lost 4, with 15 bases in between. Germline assignment: CDR1 ENHRY and CDR2 SYGVKD. This CDR3 is 14 amino acids long. CDR3 in DNA: TGTGCCATCAATTTGGGGTCGCATGCAGATACGCAGTATTTT. Its translation is CAINLGSHADTQYF.

This clonotype was seen only once. The chain has TRBV5-1 and TRBJ1-1, with 9 positions matching TRBD1. The CDR3 loop spans 17 amino acids. The J segment lost 3 bases and the V segment lost 4 bases, leaving 13 bases of the junction unmatched. CDR1 and CDR2 from the germline V gene are SGHRS and YFSETQ. The CDR3 reads CASSGQDRGGSDTEAFF. CDR3 sequence (DNA): TGCGCCAGCAGCGGTCAGGACAGGGGCGGTTCGGACACTGAAGCTTTCTTT. The variable domain in full, with the rest retrieved from reference TRBV5-1 and TRBJ1-1, is KAGVTQTPRYLIKTRGQQVTLSCSPISGHRSVSWYQQTPGQGLQFLFEYFSETQRNKGNFPGRFSGRQFSNSRSEMNVSTLELGDSALYLCASSGQDRGGSDTEAFFGQGTRLTVV.

The CDR3 nucleotides read TGTGCCAGCAGTCGCAGGTTAGGGAGAACGGGAAATGAGCAGTTCTTC. Translated, it gives CASSRRLGRTGNEQFF. The chain has TRBV4-2 and TRBJ2-1, with D perhaps matching TRBD2 (5 bases). The CDR3 covers 16 residues. V was pared by 6 bases and J by 7 bases, with 22 bases between. Per the germline V gene, CDR1 is LGHNA and CDR2 is YNFKEQ.

The chain uses TRBV5-1 and TRBJ1-1; D not resolved. The CDR3 consists of 16 residues. From germline, CDR1 is SGHRS and CDR2 YFSETQ. Between the trimmed V and J ends, which lost 4 bases and 0 bases, there was a span of 16 bases. The CDR3 nucleotides read TGCGCCAGCAGCGAGACGGCTTCCTCAATGAACACTGAAGCTTTCTTT. Its protein product is CASSETASSMNTEAFF.

The chain couples TRBV20-1 to TRBJ2-1; 8 positions match TRBD2. This CDR3 contains 15 residues. V lost 5 bases and J lost 0; bases outside the gene matches: 6. CDR1 is DFQATT, CDR2 SNEGSKA, per germline (reference sequence). The CDR3 nucleotides are TGCAGTGCTCCAGCGGGAGCCAGCTCCTACAATGAGCAGTTCTTC. It is translated as CSAPAGASSYNEQFF.

The CDR3 loop is CASSQDPPGVAGSPDTQYF. The DNA of the CDR3 is TGCGCCAGCAGCCAAGATCCCCCGGGGGTAGCGGGGTCCCCAGATACGCAGTATTTT. V gene TRBV4-1 combines with J gene TRBJ2-3; TRBD2 aligns across 8 bases. V lost 0 bases and J lost 4; bases outside the gene matches: 15. From germline, CDR1 is MGHRA and CDR2 YSYEKL. This CDR3 spans 19 amino acids.

This clonotype was detected only a few times. In nucleotides, the CDR3 is TGTGCCACCAGAGGACAGGGGGCAATGCGGTCCTACGAGCAGTACTTC. It yields the protein CATRGQGAMRSYEQYF. The chain combines TRBV15 with TRBJ2-7; 11 bases line up with TRBD1. With V trimmed by 6 bases and J by 1 base, 8 bases remained unmatched. CDR3 length: 16 residues. CDR1 and CDR2 from the germline V gene are LNHNV and YYDKDF (reference sequence).

This chain uses TRBV6-2 or TRBV6-3 with TRBJ2-1; 8 bases map to TRBD2. V lost 4 bases, J lost 7 bases, and 18 bases stayed unmatched. This CDR3 is built from 18 residues. Germline assignment: CDR1 MNHEY and CDR2 SVGEGT. The CDR3 protein is CASSSGLAALHAKNEQFF. CDR3 bases: TGTGCCAGCAGTTCTGGACTAGCCGCCCTACATGCCAAGAATGAGCAGTTCTTC.

This rearrangement joins TRBV10-3 to TRBJ2-3; maybe TRBD2 (7 bases). V was clipped by 11 bases and J by 6 bases, with 21 bases between them. The germline V gene encodes CDR1 ENHRY and CDR2 SYGVKD. The CDR3 consists of 14 residues. The DNA for the CDR3 is TGTGCCGCTGGAAGCCGGGGGGCATCTGATACGCAGTATTTT. Translating gives CAAGSRGASDTQYF.

The CDR3 is CASSFTGLPYEQYF. The CDR3 coding sequence is TGTGCCAGCAGCTTCACAGGGCTTCCCTACGAGCAGTACTTC. V usage is TRBV5-5 and J usage is TRBJ2-7; tentative D call: TRBD1 (6 bases). CDR1 is SGHKS, CDR2 YYEKEE, per germline (reference sequence). The CDR3 loop spans 14 amino acids. Trimming removed 2 bases at V and 2 bases at J, with 11 bases between.

This chain links TRBV20-1 with TRBJ2-5; weak D call: TRBD2 (6 bases). Per germline, CDR1 DFQATT and CDR2 SNEGSKA (reference sequence). CDR3 size: 13 residues. The V and J ends lost 5 bases and 1 base respectively, with 11 bases between them. The CDR3 bases are TGCAGTGCTGAACCAGCGGGCCAAGAGACCCAGTACTTC. Translated, it gives CSAEPAGQETQYF.

V and J are TRBV7-2 and TRBJ2-2; TRBD2 matches 10 bases. V shed 2 bases, J shed 5 bases, and the junction held 2 bases outside the gene matches. Germline loops: CDR1 SGHTA, CDR2 FQGNSA. This CDR3 has 15 amino acids. CDR3 in DNA: TGTGCCAGCAGCTTACTAGCGGGGGTTACCGGGGAGCTGTTTTTT. Amino acid sequence: CASSLLAGVTGELFF.

This sequence joins TRBV20-1 and TRBJ2-7, with D tentatively TRBD1 (5 bases). The J call may be faulty, since TRBJ2-5 better matches the DNA end. Per germline, CDR1 DFQATT and CDR2 SNEGSKA (reference sequence). The length of the CDR3 is 12 residues. The CDR3, as DNA: TGCAGTGCTCAGGACACTTTTGGGACCCAGTACTTC. It encodes CSAQDTFGTQYF.

The gene calls are TRBV29-1 and TRBJ2-3; 9 nucleotides agree with TRBD2. This CDR3 is 13 amino acids long. CDR1 is SQVTM and CDR2 is ANQGSEA in the germline V gene. Trimming cost V 8 bases and J 2 bases; bases outside gene matches: 5. The CDR3 protein is CSHSGGLTDTQYF. CDR3 nucleotides: TGCAGCCATAGCGGGGGCCTCACAGATACGCAGTATTTT.